What follows describes a single TCR beta chain. One Seattle source followed patients from active infection through their disease course. In the authors' workflow: Estimates of nucleated cell counts were drawn from the amplification of reference gene primers. The protocol was immunoSEQ multiplex PCR, while the TCRdb copy is restricted to in-frame clones and leaves out a portion. V and J calls and clone size are as listed in that table; D and trimming were resolved from the DNA. The profile shows roughly 500,000 clones, 85% to 90% of them singletons. The sample belongs to a study of blood T cell repertoires in COVID-19. In the study overall: Samples representing acute and convalescent COVID-19 were sourced from the United States, Italy and Spain. Sources were T cells, B-cell-depleted T cells, or PBMCs; the material itself was cDNA or gDNA.

The CDR3 is made up of 13 amino acids. V was clipped by 5 bases and J by 4 bases, with 11 bases between them. Germline CDR1 reads MNHEY; CDR2 reads SVGAGI. This chain uses TRBV6-5 with TRBJ1-1; D is unclear. The receptor comes from a man aged 18 to 29 with COVID-19, enrolled during active disease. Material: peripheral blood. The CDR3 DNA is TGTGCCAGCAGTCGGGAAGGCGGCACTGAAGCTTTCTTT. It encodes CASSREGGTEAFF.